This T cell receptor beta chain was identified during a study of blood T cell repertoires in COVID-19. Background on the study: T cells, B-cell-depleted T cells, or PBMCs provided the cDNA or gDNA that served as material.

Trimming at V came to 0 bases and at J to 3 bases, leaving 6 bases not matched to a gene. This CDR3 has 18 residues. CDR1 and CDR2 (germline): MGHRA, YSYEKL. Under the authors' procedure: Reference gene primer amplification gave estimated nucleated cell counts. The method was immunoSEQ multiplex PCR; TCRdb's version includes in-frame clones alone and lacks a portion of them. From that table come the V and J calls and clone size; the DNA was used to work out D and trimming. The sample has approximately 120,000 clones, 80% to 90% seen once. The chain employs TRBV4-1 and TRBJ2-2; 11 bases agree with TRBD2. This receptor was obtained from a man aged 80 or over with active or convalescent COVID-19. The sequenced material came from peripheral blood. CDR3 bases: TGCGCCAGCAGCCAAGATCCGACTAGCGGGGCTTACACCGGGGAGCTGTTTTTT. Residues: CASSQDPTSGAYTGELFF.